This T cell receptor (beta chain) derives from a study of CD8 T cells in ankylosing spondylitis. General study results and limits: Within ankylosing spondylitis blood, a TCR beta motif made up of roughly eight highly homologous variants appeared to be characteristic. Disease-linked clones were reportedly significantly enriched in matched ankylosing spondylitis synovial fluid. CD8+ cells made up the disease-linked clones, which were relatively rare in peripheral blood.

By quantitative 5'-RACE with molecular barcodes, the TCR beta libraries were made. TCRdb itself ran the 5' RACE reads through MiXCR, one entry per CDR3 protein. The sample has roughly 370,000 distinct CDR3 sequences, under 25% seen once. This clonotype was found a few times. What it recognizes is unknown. The sequenced sample was blood, either unsorted or a sorted T cell fraction (not recorded which). The TCR was taken from a male donor with ankylosing spondylitis.

The CDR3 region has the DNA TGTGCCAGCAACGAACTAGCTTACAATGAGCAGTTCTTC. Its protein product is CASNELAYNEQFF. This rearrangement joins TRBV2 to TRBJ2-1; D is possibly TRBD2 (6 bases). The CDR3 has 13 amino acids. Germline CDR1 is SNHLY and CDR2 is FYNNEI. Trimming pared 7 bases from V and 4 bases from J, leaving 11 bases between. The full variable domain, in which reference TRBV2 and TRBJ2-1 provide the parts outside the CDR3, is EPEVTQTPSHQVTQMGQEVILRCVPISNHLYFYWYRQILGQKVEFLVSFYNNEISEKSEIFDDQFSVERPDGSNFTLKIRSTKLEDSAMYFCASNELAYNEQFFGPGTRLTVL.